The clone carrying this TCR beta chain appeared many times. This CDR3 has 15 residues. CDR1 is SGHRS, CDR2 YFSETQ, per germline. With 4 bases removed from V and 5 bases from J, the gap between germline ends came to 15 bases. The entry originates in a study of patients and donors after allogeneic stem cell transplantation. TCRdb re-derived calls from the RT-PCR reads in MiXCR, one entry per CDR3 protein. The repertoire holds some 10,000 distinct CDR3 sequences, under 25% seen once, with more than 50% in the top ten. The chain is built from TRBV5-1 and TRBJ2-2; tentatively, D is TRBD1 or TRBD2 (6 bases each). The source is a human donor who was either an allogeneic HSCT recipient or a stem cell or donor lymphocyte infusion donor (not recorded which). It is not recorded whose cells these are; they may come from a transplant donor. Specimen: blood, either unsorted or a sorted T cell fraction (not recorded which). Written as DNA, the CDR3 is TGCGCCAGCAGCCCTACTAGCAGGGGAACCGGGGAGCTGTTTTTT. The encoded protein is CASSPTSRGTGELFF.